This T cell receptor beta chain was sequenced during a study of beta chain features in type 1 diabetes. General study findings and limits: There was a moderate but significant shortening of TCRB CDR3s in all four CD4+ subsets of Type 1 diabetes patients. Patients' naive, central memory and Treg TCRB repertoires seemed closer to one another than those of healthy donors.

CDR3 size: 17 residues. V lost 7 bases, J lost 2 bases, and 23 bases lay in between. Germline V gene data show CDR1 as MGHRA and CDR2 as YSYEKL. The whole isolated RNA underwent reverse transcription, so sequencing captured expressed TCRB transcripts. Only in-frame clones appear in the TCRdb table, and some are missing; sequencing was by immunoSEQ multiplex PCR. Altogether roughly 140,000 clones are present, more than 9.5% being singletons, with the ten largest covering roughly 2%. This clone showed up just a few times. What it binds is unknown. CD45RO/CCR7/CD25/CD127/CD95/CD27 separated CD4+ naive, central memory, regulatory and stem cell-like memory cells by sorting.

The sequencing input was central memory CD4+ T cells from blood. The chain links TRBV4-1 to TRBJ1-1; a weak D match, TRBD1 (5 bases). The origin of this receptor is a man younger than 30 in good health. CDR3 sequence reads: CASNGFLMQGSNTEAFF. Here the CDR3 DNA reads TGCGCCAGCAACGGCTTCCTAATGCAGGGAAGTAACACTGAAGCTTTCTTT.